The 26 T cell receptor beta chains below were found in one sample sequenced in a study of shared clonotypes between healthy human individuals. Generated by immunoSEQ multiplex PCR, the TCRdb table keeps only in-frame clones and is missing some. This table has approximately 320,000 clones, around 90% appearing once. Sequenced input: memory CD8+ T cells sorted from blood. Subset described: CD45RO+ cells pooled with CCR7-negative TemRA cells. The source of these receptors is a man in his late teens or twenties in good health.

The chain couples TRBV11-2 to TRBJ1-1; D unclear. The V gene lost 1 base and the J gene lost 10 bases, with 7 bases spanning the gap. The CDR3 is made up of 11 amino acids. Looked up from germline, CDR1 is SGHAT and CDR2 is FQNNGV. The CDR3 bases are TGTGCCAGCAGCTTAGCGTGGGGAGCTTTCTTT. Translated: CASSLAWGAFF.

The J gene is TRBJ2-1, the V gene TRBV15; D uncertain. Germline values: CDR1 LNHNV, CDR2 YYDKDF (reference sequence). This CDR3 comprises 16 residues. V was pared by 2 bases and J by 3 bases, with 14 bases between. The CDR3 here is CATSRTTSVNYNEQFF. The DNA of the CDR3 is TGTGCCACCAGCAGAACGACCAGCGTAAACTACAATGAGCAGTTCTTC.

The rearrangement joins TRBV2 to TRBJ2-7; D uncertain. Per the germline V gene, CDR1 is SNHLY and CDR2 is FYNNEI. V was cut by 7 bases and J by 3 bases, with 13 bases left in between. The CDR3 is made up of 13 amino acids. The CDR3 region is CASTGRESYEQYF. DNA for the CDR3: TGTGCCAGCACTGGCAGAGAGAGCTACGAGCAGTACTTC. The variable domain in full, with the rest retrieved from reference TRBV2 and TRBJ2-7, is EPEVTQTPSHQVTQMGQEVILRCVPISNHLYFYWYRQILGQKVEFLVSFYNNEISEKSEIFDDQFSVERPDGSNFTLKIRSTKLEDSAMYFCASTGRESYEQYFGPGTRLTVT.

V is TRBV27 and J is TRBJ2-7; 12 bases align to TRBD2. The germline CDR1 and CDR2 sequences are MNHEY and SMNVEV (reference sequence). The junction had 11 bases not matched to a gene; V was cut back by 7 bases and J by 4 bases. The CDR3 is made up of 16 amino acids. DNA for the CDR3: TGTGCCAGCACCCTGACTAGCGGGGGTGAAGTATACGAGCAGTACTTC. Encoded protein: CASTLTSGGEVYEQYF.

This rearrangement joins TRBV10-1 to TRBJ2-1, with 8 bases fitting TRBD2. The CDR3 length is 14 residues. Germline V gives CDR1 WNHNN, CDR2 SYGVQD (reference sequence). V trimming: 2 bases; J trimming: 5 bases; junction bases outside the gene matches: 2. The CDR3 reads CASSEGLANNEQFF. As DNA, the CDR3 is TGCGCCAGCAGTGAGGGACTAGCAAACAATGAGCAGTTCTTC.

The chain employs TRBV18 and TRBJ1-2, with D perhaps matching TRBD1 (6 bases). CDR1 is KGHSH and CDR2 is LQKENI in the germline V gene. The length of the CDR3 is 16 residues. Trimming took 8 bases from V and 3 from J, leaving 22 bases between them. CDR3 amino acids: CASEPTTDSLYYGYTF. The CDR3, as DNA: TGTGCCAGCGAACCCACGACGGACAGCCTATACTATGGCTACACCTTC. Filled out from reference TRBV18 and TRBJ1-2, the complete variable domain reads NAGVMQNPRHLVRRRGQEARLRCSPMKGHSHVYWYRQLPEEGLKFMVYLQKENIIDESGMPKERFSAEFPKEGPSILRIQQVVRGDSAAYFCASEPTTDSLYYGYTFGSGTRLTVV.

The rearrangement links TRBV4-3 to TRBJ2-3; D tentatively reads TRBD1 or TRBD2 (6 bases each). Germline CDR1 is LGHNA and CDR2 is YSLEER. V was clipped by 3 bases and J by 3 bases, with 22 bases between them. This CDR3 is built from 18 residues. The CDR3 region is CASSHLGGGMQGTDTQYF. In DNA, the CDR3 is TGCGCCAGCAGCCACCTTGGGGGCGGGATGCAGGGGACAGATACGCAGTATTTT.

The gene calls are TRBV4-1 and TRBJ1-1; no definite D call. CDR3 length: 14 residues. Trimming removed 0 bases at V and 0 bases at J, with 5 bases between. Germline assignment: CDR1 MGHRA and CDR2 YSYEKL. Here the CDR3 DNA reads TGCGCCAGCAGCCAAGAACAGATGAACACTGAAGCTTTCTTT. Protein sequence: CASSQEQMNTEAFF.

The chain carries TRBV9 and TRBJ1-4, with D possibly being TRBD1 (6 bases). The CDR3 sequence is 14 residues long. V was trimmed by 2 bases and J by 8 bases, leaving 13 bases between them. CDR1 and CDR2 from the germline V gene are SGDLS and YYNGEE. CDR3 DNA: TGTGCCAGCAGCGTGCACGGGGGCAGGGAAAAACTGTTTTTT. Its protein product is CASSVHGGREKLFF. Together with reference TRBV9 and TRBJ1-4, the CDR3 gives the full variable domain: DSGVTQTPKHLITATGQRVTLRCSPRSGDLSVYWYQQSLDQGLQFLIQYYNGEERAKGNILERFSAQQFPDLHSELNLSSLELGDSALYFCASSVHGGREKLFFGSGTQLSVL.

The rearrangement uses TRBV18 and TRBJ2-2; no clear D. The CDR3 contains 19 residues. Germline loops: CDR1 KGHSH, CDR2 LQKENI. Trimming took 3 bases from V and 7 from J, leaving 27 bases between them. This CDR3 is CASSPHRKGLSVWYGELFF. In DNA form, the CDR3 reads TGTGCCAGCTCACCGCATCGGAAGGGATTGAGCGTTTGGTACGGGGAGCTGTTTTTT.

The V gene is TRBV27, the J gene TRBJ2-7; TRBD1 is a possible D gene (5 bases). In germline, CDR1 is MNHEY, CDR2 SMNVEV (reference sequence). This CDR3 has 19 amino acids. Trimming took off 5 bases at V and 0 bases at J, with 26 bases between the two ends. The CDR3 DNA reads TGTGCCAGCAGTCATACACAGGTCCCGCTCCGGACGAGCTCCTACGAGCAGTACTTC. Translation: CASSHTQVPLRTSSYEQYF.

The rearrangement uses TRBV4-1 and TRBJ1-6; D may be TRBD1 (6 bases). The CDR3 covers 16 residues. Germline-derived CDR1 and CDR2 are MGHRA and YSYEKL. Trimming cost V 1 base and J 8 bases, with 15 bases left between them. The CDR3 DNA is TGCGCCAGCAGCCAAGCTCCGGGACGGACAGATTCACCCCTCCACTTT. Amino acid sequence: CASSQAPGRTDSPLHF.

As regards this clone: The sample has other DNA sequences that encode this CDR3 too. The CDR3 loop reads CASSLGSYNEQFF. CDR3 bases: TGTGCCAGCAGCTTGGGCAGTTACAATGAGCAGTTCTTC. This chain links TRBV5-6 with TRBJ2-1; D is unclear. CDR3 length: 13 residues. V lost 0 bases and J 4 bases, leaving 5 bases between the germline ends. The germline CDR1 and CDR2 sequences are SGHDT and YYEEEE.

V and J are TRBV20-1 and TRBJ1-2; D uncertain. The germline gives CDR1 DFQATT, CDR2 SNEGSKA (reference sequence). V lost 7 bases and J 5 bases, leaving 8 bases between the germline ends. This CDR3 is built from 10 residues. Written as DNA, the CDR3 is TGCAGTGTTCCAGCTTATGGCTACACCTTC. It encodes CSVPAYGYTF.

The J gene is TRBJ2-7, the V gene TRBV7-2; no firm D call. The CDR3 is made up of 14 amino acids. V was trimmed by 2 bases and J by 3 bases, leaving 11 bases between them. Germline lookup yields CDR1 SGHTA and CDR2 FQGNSA. The CDR3 sequence: CASSLRQTVYEQYF. Written as DNA, the CDR3 is TGTGCCAGCAGCTTACGGCAGACGGTCTACGAGCAGTACTTC.

The chain links TRBV28 to TRBJ2-7, with D perhaps TRBD2 (7 bases). CDR3 length equals 12 residues. V gave up 7 bases and J gave up 6 bases, with 13 bases separating them. Germline V CDR1 and CDR2: MDHEN, SYDVKM. In nucleotides, the CDR3 is TGTGCCAGCACCGGTGGGGGGGCCGAGCAGTACTTC. It encodes CASTGGGAEQYF.

The chain has TRBV9 and TRBJ2-5; 9 positions match TRBD2. The J call is uncertain, as TRBJ2-7 better fits the DNA end. Per germline, CDR1 SGDLS and CDR2 YYNGEE. This CDR3 region has 14 residues. CDR3 residues: CASSASGRIDEQYF. CDR3 DNA sequence: TGTGCCAGCAGCGCGAGCGGGAGGATCGACGAGCAGTACTTC.

The CDR3 DNA reads TGCGCCAGCAGTCCTTGGAACACTGAAGCTTTCTTT. It codes for CASSPWNTEAFF. This chain uses TRBV10-2 with TRBJ1-1; the D is unclear. Germline assignment: CDR1 WSHSY and CDR2 SAAADI. The V and J ends lost 5 bases and 1 base respectively, with 5 bases between them. The CDR3 loop spans 12 amino acids.

The rearrangement links TRBV27 to TRBJ2-4, with 8 bases aligning to TRBD1. The CDR3 loop spans 16 amino acids. Germline V gene data show CDR1 as MNHEY and CDR2 as SMNVEV (reference sequence). V lost 6 bases to trimming and J lost 6 bases; unmatched junction nucleotides: 13. The CDR3, as DNA: TGTGCCAGCAGCGCCCATGCAGGGGGCATCGTAAACATTCAGTACTTC. It yields the protein CASSAHAGGIVNIQYF.

Here the CDR3 reads CASSAYTGRETQYF. Here the CDR3 DNA reads TGTGCCAGCAGTGCGTATACGGGCCGGGAGACCCAGTACTTC. V and J are TRBV27 and TRBJ2-5; D is unclear. V lost 5 bases and J 5 bases, leaving 15 bases between the germline ends. Germline CDR1 MNHEY, CDR2 SMNVEV (reference sequence). CDR3 length equals 14 residues.

The chain couples TRBV2 to TRBJ1-1; 9 nucleotides agree with TRBD1. Germline CDR1 and CDR2: SNHLY and FYNNEI. This CDR3 has 14 residues. V shed 6 bases and J 4 bases; nucleotides not matched to a gene: 6. The CDR3 protein is CASRQQGARTEAFF. DNA of the CDR3: TGTGCCAGCAGACAACAGGGGGCTCGCACTGAAGCTTTCTTT.

This sequence joins TRBV28 and TRBJ1-1; 8 nucleotides match TRBD1. This CDR3 spans 14 amino acids. With 2 bases clipped from V and 3 bases from J, the junction kept 2 bases outside the gene matches. Germline values: CDR1 MDHEN, CDR2 SYDVKM. The CDR3 region has the DNA TGTGCCAGCAGTTTAACAGGGGGGGACACTGAAGCTTTCTTT. Residues: CASSLTGGDTEAFF.

V gene TRBV13 combines with J gene TRBJ2-6; D not certain. The CDR3 extends over 18 amino acids. V shed 5 bases and J shed 5 bases, with 22 bases lying between them. Germline loops: CDR1 PRHDT, CDR2 FYEKMQ (reference sequence). The CDR3 sequence is CASSTLQLIQSRANVLTF. The DNA for the CDR3 is TGTGCCAGCAGCACTCTTCAGCTGATACAAAGTCGGGCCAACGTCCTGACTTTC. The variable domain in full, with the rest retrieved from reference TRBV13 and TRBJ2-6, is AAGVIQSPRHLIKEKRETATLKCYPIPRHDTVYWYQQGPGQDPQFLISFYEKMQSDKGSIPDRFSAQQFSDYHSELNMSSLELGDSALYFCASSTLQLIQSRANVLTFGAGSRLTVL.

The chain is built from TRBV4-1 and TRBJ1-1; 10 positions match TRBD1. The CDR3 is 17 residues long. Losses at the gene ends were 2 bases for V and 5 bases for J; bases not matched to a gene: 11. Germline CDR1 reads MGHRA; CDR2 reads YSYEKL. CDR3 sequence: CASSQSGRTGGYTEAFF. The CDR3 DNA sequence: TGCGCCAGCAGCCAATCCGGCAGGACAGGGGGATATACTGAAGCTTTCTTT.

V is TRBV4-1 and J is TRBJ2-1; 7 bases match TRBD2. The CDR3 sequence is 16 residues long. Looked up from germline, CDR1 is MGHRA and CDR2 is YSYEKL. V gave up 2 bases and J gave up 6 bases; unmatched junction bases: 10. The CDR3 region is CASSQSGGGSGNEQFF. The CDR3 DNA reads TGCGCCAGCAGCCAATCGGGGGGAGGTTCAGGCAATGAGCAGTTCTTC.

The J gene is TRBJ2-7, the V gene TRBV5-1; 8 bases line up with TRBD1. Germline loops: CDR1 SGHRS, CDR2 YFSETQ. After removal of 0 bases from V and 4 bases from J, the junction contained 15 bases not matched to a gene. The CDR3 is 18 amino acids. The CDR3 nucleotides read TGCGCCAGCAGCTTGGCCCTATCGACAGGGGCCCTCCTTTACGAGCAGTACTTC. Its translation is CASSLALSTGALLYEQYF.